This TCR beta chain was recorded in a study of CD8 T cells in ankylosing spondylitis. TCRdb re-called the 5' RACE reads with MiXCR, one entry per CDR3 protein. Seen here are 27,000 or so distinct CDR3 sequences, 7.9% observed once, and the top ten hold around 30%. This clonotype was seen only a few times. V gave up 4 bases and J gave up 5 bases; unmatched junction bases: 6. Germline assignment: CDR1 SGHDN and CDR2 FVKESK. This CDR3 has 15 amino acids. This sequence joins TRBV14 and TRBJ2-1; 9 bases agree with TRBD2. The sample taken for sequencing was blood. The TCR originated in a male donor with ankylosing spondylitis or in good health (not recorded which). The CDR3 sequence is CASSLREGFHNEQFF. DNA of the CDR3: TGTGCCAGCAGCCTGCGGGAGGGCTTCCACAATGAGCAGTTCTTC.